Following are 29 T cell receptor beta chains from one sample sequenced in a study of T-cell reconstitution after alpha-beta-depleted transplantation in children (dated by TCRdb to 2016 to 2017). Library construction relied on PCR. Sequenced using an Illumina HiSeq 2500. TCR library preparation used molecular barcoding, with unique molecular identifiers applied to normalize quantification of the TCRbeta repertoire. TCRdb trimmed the raw reads at Q25, called clones with MiXCR and kept productive beta chains. Each CDR3 protein gets just one entry, which takes the most common genes and DNA from the rows behind it. In all, the sample holds 700,000 to 950,000 distinct CDR3 sequences, and 16% of those were seen once. The top ten hold approximately 5% of the sample. Explained via the paper, the treatment or condition label denotes: allogeneic hematopoietic cell transplantation with graft depleted of TCRalphabeta T cells and CD19 B cells.

The sequencing used PBMCs, mostly from graft donor cells, collected 360 days after TCRalphabeta/CD19-depleted stem cell transplant. The receptors shown here come from a male patient younger than 18 who had a stem cell transplant for acute lymphoblastic leukemia, so the T cells may come from the graft donor.

CDR3 bases: TGTGCCTGGAGATGGGCCGGGACAGGGAATGAAAAACTGTTTTTT. It encodes CAWRWAGTGNEKLFF. This chain links TRBV30 with TRBJ1-4; 9 bases match TRBD1. The V gene end was trimmed by 3 bases and the J gene end by 5 bases; junction bases not matched to a gene: 7. From germline, CDR1 is GTSNPN and CDR2 SVGIG (reference sequence). The CDR3 contains 15 residues.

The chain employs TRBV5-6 and TRBJ2-7; D is uncertain. Trimming took off 7 bases at V and 3 bases at J, with 11 bases between the two ends. Germline lookup yields CDR1 SGHDT and CDR2 YYEEEE. The CDR3 loop spans 12 amino acids. CDR3 coding DNA: TGTGCCAGCGGACCTTCTGGCTACGAGCAGTACTTC. Translation gives CASGPSGYEQYF.

V usage is TRBV7-9 and J usage is TRBJ1-1; TRBD1 agrees at 8 bases. Germline CDR1 SEHNR, CDR2 FQNEAQ (reference sequence). V lost 6 bases and J lost 6; bases outside the gene matches: 12. This CDR3 has 15 residues. This CDR3 is CASSSAVTGVAEAFF. CDR3 bases: TGTGCCAGCAGTTCCGCAGTGACAGGGGTCGCTGAAGCTTTCTTT.

In this sample, this clonotype turned up a few times. The chain is built from TRBV14 and TRBJ2-3; D gene ambiguous. With 1 base removed from V and 6 bases from J, the gap between germline ends came to 11 bases. This CDR3 is 14 amino acids long. The V gene's germline CDR1 is SGHDN and CDR2 FVKESK. The CDR3 is CASSQVVPGDTQYF. For the CDR3, the DNA is TGTGCCAGCAGCCAAGTCGTTCCCGGGGATACGCAGTATTTT.

The genes are TRBV24-1 and TRBJ1-2, with 8 bases fitting TRBD1. CDR3 length: 14 residues. Germline CDR1 is KGHDR and CDR2 is SFDVKD. Trimming removed 3 bases from V and 7 bases from J; junction bases left unmatched: 6. CDR3 protein: CATSDADRGGGYTF. CDR3 DNA sequence: TGTGCCACCAGTGATGCTGACAGGGGCGGTGGCTACACCTTC.

This clonotype turned up a few times. V is TRBV28 and J is TRBJ2-7; TRBD2 aligns across 7 bases. Germline V gene sequence: CDR1 MDHEN, CDR2 SYDVKM. The CDR3 totals 15 residues. J was trimmed by 0 bases and V by 2 bases; bases with no gene match: 4. Written as DNA, the CDR3 is TGTGCCAGCAGTTTAAGAGGGAGGGTCTCCTACGAGCAGTACTTC. Its protein product is CASSLRGRVSYEQYF.

The V gene is TRBV5-1, the J gene TRBJ2-7, with 10 nucleotides matching TRBD1. V shed 3 bases, J shed 6 bases, and the junction held 12 bases outside the gene matches. The CDR3 loop spans 16 amino acids. The germline CDR1 and CDR2 sequences are SGHRS and YFSETQ. The CDR3 sequence is CASSSQAGTGALEQYF. In nucleotides, the CDR3 is TGCGCCAGCAGCTCCCAGGCCGGGACAGGGGCCCTCGAGCAGTACTTC.

This clonotype was seen more than once but under ten times. This chain uses TRBV29-1 with TRBJ2-4; either TRBD1 or TRBD2 may supply D (5 bases each). The CDR3 is 14 residues long. Trimming took off 6 bases at V and 6 bases at J, with 18 bases between the two ends. Germline values: CDR1 SQVTM, CDR2 ANQGSEA. CDR3 in amino acids: CSVGTGYSINIQYF. DNA of the CDR3: TGCAGCGTCGGGACCGGTTATTCGATAAACATTCAGTACTTC.

This clonotype showed up many times. The gene calls are TRBV7-9 and TRBJ1-1; weak D call: TRBD1 (5 bases). Germline V lookup: CDR1 SEHNR, CDR2 FQNEAQ (reference sequence). V lost 5 bases, J lost 3 bases, and 19 bases lay in between. The length of the CDR3 is 16 residues. The DNA of the CDR3 is TGTGCCAGCAGCCCGGTGGGGACGGTTATGGACACTGAAGCTTTCTTT. It specifies CASSPVGTVMDTEAFF.

This clonotype was counted only a few times. The chain has TRBV4-1 and TRBJ2-1, with 10 bases matching TRBD2. V lost 4 bases to trimming and J lost 10 bases; unmatched junction nucleotides: 16. The CDR3 length is 17 residues. Germline V lookup: CDR1 MGHRA, CDR2 YSYEKL. The CDR3 here is CASSPLHLAGDFVEQFF. DNA for the CDR3: TGCGCCAGCAGCCCCCTACACCTAGCGGGAGATTTCGTAGAGCAGTTCTTC.

This clonotype was observed a few times. The chain employs TRBV11-2 and TRBJ2-2, with TRBD1 as a possible D gene (6 bases). The CDR3 has 15 residues. CDR1 SGHAT and CDR2 FQNNGV come from the germline V gene. Trimming removed 6 bases from V and 7 bases from J, with 18 bases in between. CDR3 in amino acids: CASRPITGKVGELFF. DNA for the CDR3: TGTGCCAGCAGACCGATCACAGGGAAGGTCGGGGAGCTGTTTTTT.

This chain uses TRBV5-1 with TRBJ1-2; maybe TRBD1 (5 bases). This CDR3 region has 15 residues. Looked up from germline, CDR1 is SGHRS and CDR2 is YFSETQ. The V and J ends lost 0 bases and 2 bases respectively, with 11 bases between them. The CDR3 loop reads CASSLGWGTNYGYTF. CDR3 DNA: TGCGCCAGCAGCTTGGGGTGGGGCACCAACTATGGCTACACCTTC.

This chain connects TRBV23-1 to TRBJ2-3, with D unclear. TRBV23-1 carries the ORF label, with uncertain function. This CDR3 comprises 16 residues. The V end was cut by 5 bases, the J end by 1 base, with 16 bases between. This chain's CDR3 is CASSSFISDCTDTQYF. CDR3 sequence (DNA): TGCGCCAGCAGTTCTTTTATTTCAGATTGCACAGATACGCAGTATTTT.

This clonotype was seen more than once but under ten times. V is TRBV19 and J is TRBJ2-1, with D perhaps matching TRBD2 (6 bases). Trimming removed 8 bases from V and 2 bases from J, with 25 bases in between. Per germline, CDR1 LNHDA and CDR2 SQIVND (reference sequence). CDR3 size: 18 residues. The CDR3 is CASRGSSRGSPPYNEQFF. The CDR3 region has the DNA TGTGCCAGTCGCGGTAGCTCTCGGGGGAGTCCCCCCTACAATGAGCAGTTCTTC.

The genes are TRBV27 and TRBJ2-7; possibly TRBD1 or TRBD2 for D (6 bases each). Per germline, CDR1 MNHEY and CDR2 SMNVEV (reference sequence). The CDR3 covers 17 residues. V was pared by 7 bases and J by 2 bases, with 24 bases between. The CDR3 reads CASTSSSGGADPYEQYF. CDR3 in DNA: TGTGCCAGCACCTCATCGTCCGGGGGCGCAGACCCCTACGAGCAGTACTTC.

The rearrangement joins TRBV15 to TRBJ2-7, with 9 bases that match TRBD1. The V gene end was trimmed by 9 bases and the J gene end by 2 bases; junction bases not matched to a gene: 11. CDR1 and CDR2 (germline): LNHNV, YYDKDF (reference sequence). The CDR3 length is 15 residues. The CDR3 loop is CATALHGTGPYEQYF. CDR3 nucleotide sequence: TGTGCCACAGCACTCCACGGGACAGGGCCCTACGAGCAGTACTTC.

V and J are TRBV7-8 and TRBJ2-1; possibly TRBD2 for D (7 bases). Germline V gene data show CDR1 as SGHVS and CDR2 as FQNEAQ. The V end lost 1 base, the J end lost 7 bases, and 14 bases lay between the germline ends. This CDR3 spans 15 amino acids. The CDR3 sequence is CASSLEGGAGNEQFF. In DNA form, the CDR3 reads TGTGCCAGCAGCTTAGAGGGGGGGGCGGGAAATGAGCAGTTCTTC.

This clonotype was recorded a few times. The chain links TRBV5-1 to TRBJ1-5; D perhaps matches TRBD1 (6 bases). This CDR3 spans 14 amino acids. The V end was cut by 4 bases, the J end by 7 bases, with 15 bases between. CDR1 and CDR2 (germline): SGHRS, YFSETQ. The CDR3 reads CASSPGTNEQPQHF. CDR3 sequence (DNA): TGCGCCAGCAGCCCCGGGACAAACGAGCAGCCCCAGCATTTT.

In this sample, this clonotype turned up a few times. V and J are TRBV5-7 and TRBJ2-7; D is uncertain. TRBV5-7 carries the ORF label, with uncertain function. This CDR3 is built from 14 residues. V was cut by 3 bases and J by 2 bases, with 12 bases left in between. The CDR3 nucleotides are TGTGCCAGCAGCTCGTCGCGTACACCCTACGAGCAGTACTTC. Amino acids: CASSSSRTPYEQYF.

This clonotype was picked up a small number of times. The gene calls are TRBV7-9 and TRBJ1-1; 8 bases agree with TRBD1. J lost 0 bases, V lost 1 base, and 7 bases had no gene match. The V gene's germline CDR1 is SEHNR and CDR2 FQNEAQ (reference sequence). The CDR3 consists of 17 residues. The CDR3 here is CASSLVGQGRMNTEAFF. CDR3 nucleotides: TGTGCCAGCAGCTTAGTCGGACAGGGACGCATGAACACTGAAGCTTTCTTT. Based on the CDR3 plus reference TRBV7-9 and TRBJ1-1, the full variable domain is DTGVSQNPRHKITKRGQNVTFRCDPISEHNRLYWYRQTLGQGPEFLTYFQNEAQLEKSRLLSDRFSAERPKGSFSTLEIQRTEQGDSAMYLCASSLVGQGRMNTEAFFGQGTRLTVV.

This clonotype was seen more than once but under ten times. The chain links TRBV24-1 to TRBJ1-1; D possibly corresponds to TRBD1 (5 bases). CDR1 is KGHDR and CDR2 is SFDVKD in the germline V gene. V lost 9 bases and J lost 0, with 19 bases in between. This CDR3 region has 16 residues. The CDR3 reads CATRASEGRLNTEAFF. The CDR3 DNA reads TGTGCCACCCGGGCCTCGGAGGGGCGTCTGAACACTGAAGCTTTCTTT.

This clonotype has more than one count but fewer than ten. The gene calls are TRBV7-9 and TRBJ2-5; 9 positions match TRBD2. Trimming cost V 7 bases and J 5 bases; bases outside gene matches: 8. This CDR3 region has 14 residues. CDR1 is SEHNR, CDR2 FQNEAQ, per germline (reference sequence). The CDR3 region is CASTGGRARETQYF. As DNA, the CDR3 is TGTGCCAGCACCGGCGGGAGGGCCCGTGAGACCCAGTACTTC.

The rearrangement uses TRBV9 and TRBJ2-1; 11 nucleotides match TRBD2. This CDR3 region has 18 residues. The germline gives CDR1 SGDLS, CDR2 YYNGEE. The J segment lost 0 bases and the V segment lost 3 bases, leaving 8 bases of the junction unmatched. The CDR3 coding sequence is TGTGCCAGCAGCGACGGGACTAGCGGCCCCATCTCCTACAATGAGCAGTTCTTC. As protein: CASSDGTSGPISYNEQFF.

This clonotype was detected a few times. The chain employs TRBV27 and TRBJ2-2, with D perhaps TRBD1 (5 bases). Trimming pared 8 bases from V and 1 base from J, leaving 14 bases between. The CDR3 sequence is 15 residues long. Germline loops: CDR1 MNHEY, CDR2 SMNVEV (reference sequence). The CDR3 sequence is CASGAGRMNTGELFF. Written as DNA, the CDR3 is TGTGCCAGCGGGGCTGGCAGGATGAACACCGGGGAGCTGTTTTTT.

This clonotype was recorded a few times. The CDR3 bases are TGCGCCAGCAGCCAACTGCCCCCAGGGACAGGCATTGGCTACACCTTC. Its protein is CASSQLPPGTGIGYTF. This chain links TRBV4-1 with TRBJ1-2; 8 bases are a match to TRBD1. The germline V gene encodes CDR1 MGHRA and CDR2 YSYEKL. The CDR3 spans 16 residues. Trimming took 2 bases from V and 7 from J; bases not matched to a gene: 12.

This clonotype has a handful of counts. V gene TRBV4-1 combines with J gene TRBJ2-7; D call uncertain. The germline V gene encodes CDR1 MGHRA and CDR2 YSYEKL. Trimming shortened V by 1 base and J by 7 bases, and 14 bases separated the two germline ends. The CDR3 is made up of 14 amino acids. The CDR3 nucleotides are TGCGCCAGCAGCCAAGTGAAGGGTCCGTGGGAGCAGTACTTC. The encoded protein is CASSQVKGPWEQYF.

Comments on this clonotype: This likely comes from a read error, as the CDR3 has no conserved phenylalanine or tryptophan at its end. This rearrangement joins TRBV5-1 to TRBJ2-1, with 12 bases that match TRBD2. The ends lost 7 bases at V and 7 bases at J; junction bases unmatched: 12. This CDR3 has 16 amino acids. The germline CDR1 and CDR2 sequences are SGHRS and YFSETQ. The CDR3 region is CASVWGGTSGPNEQFI. CDR3 DNA: TGCGCCAGCGTCTGGGGGGGGACTAGCGGGCCAAATGAGCAGTTCATC.

This clonotype was seen a few times. This rearrangement joins TRBV20-1 to TRBJ2-1; 13 positions agree with TRBD2. V shed 5 bases, J shed 5 bases, and the junction held 9 bases outside the gene matches. Per germline, CDR1 DFQATT and CDR2 SNEGSKA (reference sequence). CDR3 length: 16 amino acids. The CDR3 bases are TGCAGTGCTCGCCCGGGACTAGCGGGATTTAACAATGAGCAGTTCTTC. The encoded protein is CSARPGLAGFNNEQFF.

This clonotype was picked up a small number of times. The chain recombines TRBV20-1 with TRBJ2-7; 13 nucleotides align to TRBD2. Germline lookup yields CDR1 DFQATT and CDR2 SNEGSKA (reference sequence). CDR3 length equals 17 residues. The V gene end was trimmed by 0 bases and the J gene end by 3 bases; junction bases not matched to a gene: 8. The CDR3: CSARDKRLAGGLYEQYF. CDR3 bases: TGCAGTGCTAGAGATAAGCGACTAGCGGGGGGTCTCTACGAGCAGTACTTC.